This TCR beta chain is drawn from a study of blood T cell repertoires in COVID-19. Study-wide background: Italy, Spain and the United States were the sources of the convalescent and acute COVID-19 samples. Sample material is recorded as cDNA or gDNA derived from T cells, B-cell-depleted T cells, or PBMCs.

This CDR3 is built from 13 residues. V lost 4 bases and J 3 bases, leaving 10 bases between the germline ends. CDR1 SGHRS and CDR2 YFSETQ come from the germline V gene. In the original analysis: Amplification with reference gene primers provided the estimates of nucleated cell counts. Some clones are missing from TCRdb's copy, which holds only in-frame ones; the method was immunoSEQ multiplex PCR. V and J calls and clone size are as listed in that table; D and trimming were resolved from the DNA. Of roughly 80,000 clones in the sample, roughly 82% were seen once. The sample was peripheral blood. This sequence was found in a human donor in a cohort sampled during active COVID-19. The genes are TRBV5-1 and TRBJ1-2, with D hard to call. The CDR3 loop is CASSLVSDYGYTF. The CDR3 bases are TGCGCCAGCAGCCTCGTGAGTGACTATGGCTACACCTTC.